This entry lists 14 T cell receptor beta chains sequenced from one sample in a study of shared clonotypes between healthy human individuals. Using immunoSEQ multiplex PCR, the repertoire was profiled, and TCRdb retains in-frame clones only, with some absent. The profile shows 2 million to 2.5 million clones, roughly 92% of them singletons. The sample taken for sequencing was naive CD4+ T cells from PBMCs. Subset indicated: CD45RA+ positively selected. These receptors were taken from a young man in good health. Some clones in this sample may be carry-over from other donors' samples.

This sequence joins TRBV25-1 and TRBJ2-5, with D hard to call. V dropped 1 base and J dropped 0 bases, with 3 bases sitting between them. The CDR3 is 13 residues long. Germline V lookup: CDR1 MGHDK, CDR2 SYGVNS. CDR3 in amino acids: CASSEWDQETQYF. In nucleotides, the CDR3 is TGTGCCAGCAGTGAATGGGACCAAGAGACCCAGTACTTC.

This chain joins TRBV28 and TRBJ1-4, with TRBD1 identical over 10 bases. The CDR3 loop spans 15 amino acids. J lost 8 bases, V lost 6 bases, and 9 bases had no gene match. CDR1 is MDHEN, CDR2 SYDVKM, per germline. CDR3 protein: CASRSRQGAGEKLFF. The CDR3 DNA sequence: TGTGCCAGCAGATCTCGACAGGGGGCCGGGGAAAAACTGTTTTTT.

The chain joins TRBV5-6 to TRBJ2-1; 9 nucleotides line up with TRBD2. Germline V CDR1 and CDR2: SGHDT, YYEEEE. The CDR3 runs to 18 residues. The ends lost 3 bases at V and 4 bases at J; junction bases unmatched: 14. CDR3 DNA: TGTGCCAGCAGCTCAAACTTAGCGGGAGATAACAATTACAATGAGCAGTTCTTC. Protein product: CASSSNLAGDNNYNEQFF.

The V and J genes are TRBV10-3 and TRBJ2-1; 11 nucleotides match TRBD2. The CDR3 runs 16 residues. V dropped 5 bases and J dropped 9; count of bases not matched to a gene: 12. Germline V gene data show CDR1 as ENHRY and CDR2 as SYGVKD. The CDR3 protein is CAISFGSGRAGSEQFF. CDR3 DNA sequence: TGTGCCATCAGTTTCGGTAGCGGGAGGGCCGGTTCTGAGCAGTTCTTC.

The genes are TRBV5-1 and TRBJ2-3, with D unresolved. The CDR3 has 14 amino acids. The germline V gene has CDR1 SGHRS and CDR2 YFSETQ. Deletions cut 4 bases from V and 3 bases from J, with 12 bases between. CDR3 sequence reads: CASSDVARTDTQYF. DNA for the CDR3: TGCGCCAGCAGCGATGTAGCTCGGACAGATACGCAGTATTTT.

This clone was found once. The rearrangement joins TRBV2 to TRBJ1-2; D remains ambiguous. CDR1 is SNHLY, CDR2 FYNNEI, per germline. V gave up 2 bases and J gave up 8 bases, with 15 bases separating them. The CDR3 runs 14 residues. CDR3 in amino acids: CASSEYRTAGGYTF. The DNA for the CDR3 is TGTGCCAGCAGTGAATATCGGACGGCAGGAGGCTACACCTTC. Supplemented by reference TRBV2 and TRBJ1-2, the full variable domain reads EPEVTQTPSHQVTQMGQEVILRCVPISNHLYFYWYRQILGQKVEFLVSFYNNEISEKSEIFDDQFSVERPDGSNFTLKIRSTKLEDSAMYFCASSEYRTAGGYTFGSGTRLTVV.

A single count supports this clone. The rearrangement links TRBV28 to TRBJ1-1; 7 positions match TRBD1. The CDR3 totals 16 residues. Per the germline V gene, CDR1 is MDHEN and CDR2 is SYDVKM. After removal of 4 bases from V and 2 bases from J, the junction contained 10 bases not matched to a gene. This CDR3 reads CASSSSLGQENTEAFF. CDR3 DNA: TGTGCCAGCAGTTCCTCCTTAGGACAGGAAAACACTGAAGCTTTCTTT.

The V call is TRBV10-3, the J call TRBJ1-2; no reliable D call. With 6 bases removed from V and 6 bases from J, the gap between germline ends came to 5 bases. Per the germline V gene, CDR1 is ENHRY and CDR2 is SYGVKD. CDR3 size: 10 residues. CDR3 sequence reads: CAIREDGYTF. The DNA of the CDR3 is TGTGCCATCAGGGAAGATGGCTACACCTTC.

This clone was observed a single time. The chain is built from TRBV6-1 and TRBJ1-6; D is ambiguous. V lost 6 bases, J lost 10 bases, and 13 bases lay in between. Germline V gives CDR1 MNHNS, CDR2 SASEGT. This CDR3 contains 13 residues. The CDR3 nucleotides are TGTGCCAGCAGGAGGGAGGGTTTGTCACCCCTCCACTTT. This sequence encodes CASRREGLSPLHF.

This chain joins TRBV5-1 and TRBJ2-2; 11 bases match TRBD1. The CDR3 sequence is 16 residues long. V trimming: 5 bases; J trimming: 6 bases; junction bases outside the gene matches: 9. The V gene's germline CDR1 is SGHRS and CDR2 YFSETQ. The CDR3 nucleotides are TGCGCCAGCAGACCCGGGACAGGGGGAAGCGCCGGGGAGCTGTTTTTT. Residues: CASRPGTGGSAGELFF.

The rearrangement uses TRBV6-4 and TRBJ2-3; D remains ambiguous. Looked up from germline, CDR1 is MRHNA and CDR2 is SNTAGT. Trimming removed 3 bases from V and 3 bases from J, with 13 bases in between. This CDR3 spans 15 amino acids. CDR3 DNA: TGTGCCAGCAGTGAGGGCCTTAACCCAACAGATACGCAGTATTTT. Translation gives CASSEGLNPTDTQYF.

V is TRBV5-1 and J is TRBJ2-5, with TRBD1 matching over 8 bases. V lost 0 bases, J lost 5 bases, and 9 bases stayed unmatched. The CDR3 runs to 16 residues. Per the germline V gene, CDR1 is SGHRS and CDR2 is YFSETQ. CDR3: CASSLGPAGGRETQYF. CDR3 DNA sequence: TGCGCCAGCAGCTTGGGCCCCGCAGGGGGCCGGGAGACCCAGTACTTC.

Concerning this clone itself: Other nucleotide sequences from this sample produce the same CDR3. The chain is built from TRBV5-1 and TRBJ2-5; the match to TRBD1 covers 8 bases. The CDR3 has 14 residues. Germline assignment: CDR1 SGHRS and CDR2 YFSETQ. V shed 2 bases and J 4 bases; nucleotides not matched to a gene: 4. The CDR3 DNA follows: TGCGCCAGCAGCTTAACAGGGGGAGCAGAGACCCAGTACTTC. As protein: CASSLTGGAETQYF.

The chain uses TRBV28 and TRBJ2-5; maybe TRBD1 (6 bases). This CDR3 is 15 amino acids long. CDR1 MDHEN and CDR2 SYDVKM come from the germline V gene. Trimming removed 6 bases at V and 1 base at J, with 15 bases between. CDR3 sequence reads: CASSRPGTSQETQYF. The DNA of the CDR3 is TGTGCCAGCAGCCGACCGGGGACAAGCCAAGAGACCCAGTACTTC.